The next 26 T cell receptor beta chains were all read from a single sample in a study of cytomegalovirus exposure and HLA in healthy donors. Primers: 60 Vbeta forward and 13 Jbeta reverse. Produced via immunoSEQ multiplex PCR; TCRdb's table is partial and in-frame only. The repertoire holds some 78,000 clones, with 55% to 85% as singletons. Sequences were obtained from PBMCs. Receptors were obtained from a woman aged 40 to 50 in good health and CMV-seropositive.

V and J are TRBV5-3 and TRBJ2-3, with D unclear. TRBV5-3 is an ORF for which the function is uncertain. This CDR3 is 16 amino acids long. Deletions cut 4 bases from V and 2 bases from J, with 17 bases between. The CDR3 protein is CARSLADTSLTDTQYF. The CDR3 DNA reads TGTGCCAGAAGCCTGGCTGACACCTCCCTCACAGATACGCAGTATTTT.

This sequence joins TRBV2 and TRBJ1-2; TRBD1 matches at 8 bases. This CDR3 has 14 amino acids. Unmatched junction bases numbered 7, after V lost 6 bases and J lost 4 bases. CDR1 and CDR2 from the germline V gene are SNHLY and FYNNEI. The CDR3 region has the DNA TGTGCCAGCAGCCGGGGACAGGCCCCCTATGGCTACACCTTC. It yields the protein CASSRGQAPYGYTF.

This clone was detected only a few times. V usage is TRBV29-1 and J usage is TRBJ1-2; D remains ambiguous. This CDR3 spans 11 amino acids. CDR1 and CDR2 from the germline V gene are SQVTM and ANQGSEA. Trimming removed 3 bases at V and 10 bases at J, with 12 bases between. CDR3 sequence (DNA): TGCAGCGTTGATGGTGGAGTTGACTACACCTTC. It is translated as CSVDGGVDYTF.

This chain joins TRBV7-2 and TRBJ2-5; D is possibly TRBD1 (5 bases). Germline loops: CDR1 SGHTA, CDR2 FQGNSA. The CDR3 sequence is 16 residues long. Deletions cut 5 bases from V and 4 bases from J, with 20 bases between. CDR3 coding DNA: TGTGCCAGCAGCCCTCAACGACAGTCCATCTCAGAGACCCAGTACTTC. Translated, it gives CASSPQRQSISETQYF.

This sequence joins TRBV5-1 and TRBJ1-2; 10 positions match TRBD1. The germline CDR1 and CDR2 sequences are SGHRS and YFSETQ. This CDR3 has 14 amino acids. Trimming removed 4 bases from V and 8 bases from J; junction bases left unmatched: 8. CDR3 nucleotide sequence: TGCGCCAGCAGCCCCGGGACAGGGGCTGGCGGCTACACCTTC. It codes for CASSPGTGAGGYTF.

The chain employs TRBV7-9 and TRBJ1-6; 7 nucleotides agree with TRBD1. This CDR3 comprises 14 residues. The V gene's germline CDR1 is SEHNR and CDR2 FQNEAQ (reference sequence). V was clipped by 5 bases and J by 5 bases; unmatched bases: 3. CDR3 in DNA: TGTGCCAGCAGCCCGGGACAGAATAATTCACCCCTCCACTTT. This encodes CASSPGQNNSPLHF.

CDR3 DNA: TGCGCCAGCAGCTGGGACACTAGGAGCACAGATACGCAGTATTTT. The encoded protein is CASSWDTRSTDTQYF. J is TRBJ2-3 and V is TRBV5-1; weak D call: TRBD1 (6 bases). Germline loops: CDR1 SGHRS, CDR2 YFSETQ. The CDR3 has 15 amino acids. Trimming removed 3 bases from V and 0 bases from J, with 11 bases in between.

This chain uses TRBV4-1 with TRBJ2-3; unclear D gene. Looked up from germline, CDR1 is MGHRA and CDR2 is YSYEKL. The CDR3 is 14 amino acids. Trimming shortened V by 0 bases and J by 4 bases, and 8 bases separated the two germline ends. The CDR3 DNA reads TGCGCCAGCAGCCAAGAGCAACACGCAGATACGCAGTATTTT. Its protein is CASSQEQHADTQYF.

This chain links TRBV27 with TRBJ1-1; 11 bases line up with TRBD1. The germline CDR1 and CDR2 sequences are MNHEY and SMNVEV (reference sequence). V lost 5 bases, J lost 4 bases, and 3 bases stayed unmatched. This CDR3 has 14 residues. The CDR3 sequence: CASSRGTGGTEAFF. In DNA, the CDR3 is TGTGCCAGCAGTCGAGGGACAGGGGGCACTGAAGCTTTCTTT.

This clone has more than one count but fewer than ten. J is TRBJ1-1 and V is TRBV5-1; D call uncertain. The CDR3 is 13 amino acids. Germline V gene sequence: CDR1 SGHRS, CDR2 YFSETQ. V was trimmed by 7 bases and J by 2 bases, leaving 12 bases between them. Here the CDR3 reads CASQEGSNTEAFF. The DNA for the CDR3 is TGCGCCAGCCAAGAGGGCAGTAACACTGAAGCTTTCTTT.

The gene calls are TRBV2 and TRBJ2-7; D unresolved. The CDR3 sequence is 13 residues long. Germline assignment: CDR1 SNHLY and CDR2 FYNNEI. Trimming shortened V by 5 bases and J by 2 bases, and 10 bases separated the two germline ends. The CDR3: CASSTTMAYEQYF. In DNA form, the CDR3 reads TGTGCCAGCAGTACGACAATGGCCTACGAGCAGTACTTC. Based on the CDR3 plus reference TRBV2 and TRBJ2-7, the full variable domain is EPEVTQTPSHQVTQMGQEVILRCVPISNHLYFYWYRQILGQKVEFLVSFYNNEISEKSEIFDDQFSVERPDGSNFTLKIRSTKLEDSAMYFCASSTTMAYEQYFGPGTRLTVT.

A few counts support this clone. The chain couples TRBV2 to TRBJ1-1, with D tentatively TRBD1 (5 bases). The V gene's germline CDR1 is SNHLY and CDR2 FYNNEI. The CDR3 runs to 15 residues. V lost 6 bases and J 4 bases, leaving 18 bases between the germline ends. The CDR3 sequence: CASRPDAQGSTEAFF. Here the CDR3 DNA reads TGTGCCAGCAGGCCCGACGCCCAGGGTTCCACTGAAGCTTTCTTT. Combining the CDR3 with reference TRBV2 and TRBJ1-1 gives the whole variable domain EPEVTQTPSHQVTQMGQEVILRCVPISNHLYFYWYRQILGQKVEFLVSFYNNEISEKSEIFDDQFSVERPDGSNFTLKIRSTKLEDSAMYFCASRPDAQGSTEAFFGQGTRLTVV.

The chain has TRBV5-8 and TRBJ1-5; D might be TRBD1 (5 bases). The CDR3 has 17 residues. Germline V lookup: CDR1 SGHTS, CDR2 YDEGEE. Between the trimmed V and J ends, which lost 4 bases and 4 bases, there was a span of 21 bases. The CDR3 bases are TGTGCCAGCAGCCAGAATTCATGGGGCACTACTAATCAGCCCCAGCATTTT. It translates to CASSQNSWGTTNQPQHF.

The J gene is TRBJ2-5, the V gene TRBV7-8; D uncertain. The germline CDR1 and CDR2 sequences are SGHVS and FQNEAQ. V was trimmed by 2 bases and J by 2 bases, leaving 21 bases between them. The CDR3 runs to 18 residues. Here the CDR3 DNA reads TGTGCCAGCAGCTTATTCCAGACGGGTTCATCAATTCAAGAGACCCAGTACTTC. This codes for CASSLFQTGSSIQETQYF. Full variable domain (remainder filled in from reference TRBV7-8 and TRBJ2-5): GAGVSQSPRYKVAKRGQDVALRCDPISGHVSLFWYQQALGQGPEFLTYFQNEAQLDKSGLPSDRFFAERPEGSVSTLKIQRTQQEDSAVYLCASSLFQTGSSIQETQYFGPGTRLLVL.

The rearrangement joins TRBV13 to TRBJ1-1, with D possibly matching TRBD1 (6 bases). CDR1 PRHDT and CDR2 FYEKMQ come from the germline V gene (reference sequence). V was cut by 5 bases and J by 4 bases, with 20 bases left in between. The CDR3 consists of 16 residues. Here the CDR3 DNA reads TGTGCCAGCAGCACGCCGGGTGAAGGGGGAATCACTGAAGCTTTCTTT. Residues: CASSTPGEGGITEAFF.

The CDR3 loop is CASTIRTGLNEQFF. The CDR3 nucleotides read TGTGCCAGTACCATTAGGACAGGCCTCAATGAGCAGTTCTTC. The chain links TRBV19 to TRBJ2-1; TRBD1 matches 7 bases. Germline-derived CDR1 and CDR2 are LNHDA and SQIVND (reference sequence). Trimming at V came to 7 bases and at J to 6 bases, leaving 9 bases not matched to a gene. The CDR3 spans 14 residues.

This clone was recorded a few times. The CDR3 reads CASSSGDRDTDTQYF. The CDR3 nucleotides read TGTGCCAGCAGTTCTGGAGACAGGGACACAGATACGCAGTATTTT. The chain is built from TRBV6-6 and TRBJ2-3, with 7 bases identical to TRBD1. V was clipped by 4 bases and J by 2 bases; unmatched bases: 6. The germline V gene encodes CDR1 MNHNY and CDR2 SVGAGI (reference sequence). CDR3 length: 15 amino acids.

This chain connects TRBV7-3 to TRBJ2-7, with 11 bases aligning to TRBD1. This CDR3 spans 13 amino acids. The germline V gene encodes CDR1 SGHTA and CDR2 FQGTGA. V was pared by 6 bases and J by 6 bases, with 4 bases of the junction left unmatched. Here the CDR3 reads CASSPGTGGEQYF. The CDR3 nucleotides are TGTGCCAGCAGTCCCGGGACAGGGGGCGAGCAGTACTTC.

The rearrangement uses TRBV4-2 and TRBJ2-7; TRBD2 matches at 11 bases. CDR3 length equals 15 residues. Trimming at V came to 7 bases and at J to 1 base, leaving 6 bases not matched to a gene. CDR1 LGHNA and CDR2 YNFKEQ come from the germline V gene. Here the CDR3 DNA reads TGTGCCAGCACCTTGGGACTAGCGGAATCCTACGAGCAGTACTTC. It encodes CASTLGLAESYEQYF.

The sample holds a few counts of this clone. V gene TRBV6-5 combines with J gene TRBJ1-6; D possibly corresponds to TRBD1 (5 bases). Germline assignment: CDR1 MNHEY and CDR2 SVGAGI. This CDR3 has 14 amino acids. V gave up 7 bases and J gave up 6 bases, with 13 bases separating them. The CDR3 loop is CASTVGGLNSPLHF. In DNA, the CDR3 is TGTGCCAGCACCGTGGGGGGACTTAATTCACCCCTCCACTTT.

The rearrangement uses TRBV27 and TRBJ1-4, with D uncertain. V lost 5 bases to trimming and J lost 5 bases, with 12 bases between them. CDR3 length equals 14 residues. CDR1 and CDR2 (germline): MNHEY, SMNVEV (reference sequence). The CDR3 sequence: CASSRSGANEKLFF. The CDR3 DNA reads as TGTGCCAGCAGTAGGTCAGGTGCCAATGAAAAACTGTTTTTT.

The chain combines TRBV6-1 with TRBJ2-7; 7 nucleotides match TRBD2. V was pared by 4 bases and J by 2 bases, with 11 bases of the junction left unmatched. The CDR3 sequence is 16 residues long. From germline, CDR1 is MNHNS and CDR2 SASEGT. CDR3 loop: CASSGSSGGRAYEQYF. CDR3 DNA sequence: TGTGCCAGCAGTGGTTCGAGCGGAGGGAGGGCCTACGAGCAGTACTTC.

The chain recombines TRBV10-3 with TRBJ2-5; tentatively, D is TRBD1 (6 bases). Matching the DNA end better, TRBJ2-7 makes the J call doubtful. The germline gives CDR1 ENHRY, CDR2 SYGVKD. This CDR3 is built from 13 residues. The CDR3 DNA is TGTGCCATCAGCGCTTTACAGGGCTACGAGCAGTACTTC. It specifies CAISALQGYEQYF.

The chain links TRBV19 to TRBJ1-5; the D is unclear. Between the trimmed V and J ends, which lost 6 bases and 4 bases, there was a span of 13 bases. CDR3 length: 14 amino acids. Germline CDR1 is LNHDA and CDR2 is SQIVND (reference sequence). DNA for the CDR3: TGTGCCAGTAGATTAACCGCCCTAAATCAGCCCCAGCATTTT. Translation: CASRLTALNQPQHF.

The chain carries TRBV19 and TRBJ2-7, with D unresolved. Germline CDR1 is LNHDA and CDR2 is SQIVND (reference sequence). The CDR3 length is 14 residues. Trimming took off 3 bases at V and 6 bases at J, with 15 bases between the two ends. The CDR3 loop is CASSMTLGVGEQYF. The CDR3 bases are TGTGCCAGTAGTATGACTCTCGGTGTAGGCGAGCAGTACTTC.

V gene TRBV19 combines with J gene TRBJ2-7, with D maybe TRBD2 (5 bases). CDR1 is LNHDA, CDR2 SQIVND, per germline (reference sequence). The CDR3 covers 14 residues. The V end was cut by 5 bases, the J end by 2 bases, with 13 bases between. CDR3 nucleotide sequence: TGTGCCAGTAGTTCGCGGACTGAAACCTACGAGCAGTACTTC. It specifies CASSSRTETYEQYF.